This TCR beta chain stems from a study of cytomegalovirus exposure and HLA in healthy donors. Study information: Early on, a data release was issued that held roughly 80 million unique TCRs from HLA-typed donors. Whole-study results and caveats: The study recorded over 150 TCR beta chains that were cytomegalovirus-associated. When a later analysis was performed, an Asian-associated ancestry cluster reportedly had fewer N-insertions than the roughly 700-donor mean. TCR beta V segments were, for the most part, productive about 87% or about 30% of the time in an earlier analysis.

The germline CDR1 and CDR2 sequences are MNHEY and SVGAGI. Trimming cost V 2 bases and J 4 bases; bases outside gene matches: 2. This CDR3 spans 15 amino acids. This clone has just a few counts. Antigen specificity is unknown. Primers included in the PCR were 60 Vbeta and 13 Jbeta primers. Profiled with immunoSEQ multiplex PCR; TCRdb holds only in-frame clones, not every one. Seen here are over 150,000 clones, roughly 80% observed once, and the top ten hold 9.5% to 12%. Sequencing was done on a sample of PBMCs. V is TRBV6-5 and J is TRBJ2-6; 7 nucleotides match TRBD1. The receptor was isolated from a man aged 50-60 years in good health and CMV-seropositive. The CDR3 reads CASSYRGQGANVLTF. Written as DNA, the CDR3 is TGTGCCAGCAGTTACAGGGGGCAAGGGGCCAACGTCCTGACTTTC.